These 18 T cell receptor beta chains originate from one sample sequenced in a study of T cell changes during pregnancy in multiple sclerosis. The table came from immunoSEQ multiplex PCR; TCRdb's copy has only in-frame clones and leaves some out. The sample records about 31,000 clones, around 89% being singletons. Here the sequenced sample was CD8+ T cells from peripheral blood mononuclear cells, taken in the second trimester of pregnancy. These TCRs come from a female donor with multiple sclerosis, enrolled in a pregnancy study.

The CDR3, as DNA: TGTGCCAGCAGTGAAGAAGGAGCTGGGGCCAACGTCCTGACTTTC. Encoded protein: CASSEEGAGANVLTF. V is TRBV6-1 and J is TRBJ2-6; D call uncertain. The germline CDR1 and CDR2 sequences are MNHNS and SASEGT. The germline V and J ends were trimmed by 1 base and 2 bases, with 6 bases remaining between them. The CDR3 length is 15 residues.

This rearrangement joins TRBV6-6 to TRBJ2-2, with 8 bases that match TRBD2. Germline-derived CDR1 and CDR2 are MNHNY and SVGAGI (reference sequence). Trimming cost V 5 bases and J 3 bases; bases outside gene matches: 5. This CDR3 comprises 15 residues. CDR3 protein: CASSLRGVDTGELFF. As DNA, the CDR3 is TGTGCCAGCAGTCTGCGGGGGGTGGACACCGGGGAGCTGTTTTTT.

The chain joins TRBV6-5 to TRBJ1-2; no reliable D call. CDR3 length equals 11 residues. Germline V gene data show CDR1 as MNHEY and CDR2 as SVGAGI. The V end was cut by 8 bases, the J end by 3 bases, with 7 bases between. The CDR3: CASWGDYGYTF. The CDR3 DNA reads TGTGCCAGCTGGGGAGACTATGGCTACACCTTC.

The chain has TRBV4-2 and TRBJ2-6, with 8 bases lining up with TRBD1. The CDR3 has 20 residues. V was clipped by 0 bases and J by 0 bases; unmatched bases: 10. Germline CDR1 and CDR2: LGHNA and YNFKEQ. The CDR3 protein is CASSQDIARTGSSGANVLTF. For the CDR3, the DNA is TGTGCCAGCAGCCAAGATATTGCTCGGACAGGGAGCTCTGGGGCCAACGTCCTGACTTTC.

The V and J genes are TRBV5-1 and TRBJ2-4, with 9 bases matching TRBD2. CDR1 and CDR2 from the germline V gene are SGHRS and YFSETQ. CDR3 length: 18 amino acids. The V gene end was trimmed by 0 bases and the J gene end by 0 bases; junction bases not matched to a gene: 7. CDR3 nucleotides: TGCGCCAGCAGCTTGGTGGGTGGGCGGGAGGGAGCCAAAAACATTCAGTACTTC. It is translated as CASSLVGGREGAKNIQYF.

This clone came up once. The rearrangement joins TRBV27 to TRBJ1-5; D might be TRBD1 (6 bases). Germline loops: CDR1 MNHEY, CDR2 SMNVEV (reference sequence). The CDR3 runs to 16 residues. Trimming took off 5 bases at V and 2 bases at J, with 16 bases between the two ends. CDR3 sequence (DNA): TGTGCCAGCAGTCCATCGACAGGCGGCGGCAATCAGCCCCAGCATTTT. Protein sequence: CASSPSTGGGNQPQHF.

This clone was seen a handful of times. The rearrangement uses TRBV2 and TRBJ1-5; D unclear. The CDR3 runs 12 residues. Germline loops: CDR1 SNHLY, CDR2 FYNNEI. V dropped 7 bases and J dropped 3 bases, with 7 bases sitting between them. The CDR3 nucleotides are TGTGCCAGCAACAGAGTCAATCAGCCCCAGCATTTT. Protein product: CASNRVNQPQHF.

The chain is built from TRBV6-5 and TRBJ2-2, with 7 bases aligning to TRBD1. The germline V gene has CDR1 MNHEY and CDR2 SVGAGI. This CDR3 region has 11 residues. J gave up 13 bases and V 7 bases, and 6 bases lay outside the gene matches. CDR3 nucleotide sequence: TGTGCCAGCACGCGAGGGGGCAGGCTGTTTTTT. Protein sequence: CASTRGGRLFF.

The chain carries TRBV19 and TRBJ1-1, with 11 bases that match TRBD1. This CDR3 is built from 16 residues. CDR1 LNHDA and CDR2 SQIVND come from the germline V gene (reference sequence). V dropped 3 bases and J dropped 3; count of bases not matched to a gene: 6. The CDR3 DNA is TGTGCCAGTAGTATCGGGACAGGGGGATACGACACTGAAGCTTTCTTT. Encoded protein: CASSIGTGGYDTEAFF.

The rearrangement links TRBV5-5 to TRBJ1-2, with 9 bases identical to TRBD1. The germline CDR1 and CDR2 sequences are SGHKS and YYEKEE (reference sequence). The ends lost 4 bases at V and 5 bases at J; junction bases unmatched: 6. The CDR3 totals 14 residues. The CDR3 nucleotides are TGTGCCAGCAGCGTAGGGGGACAGGGATATGGCTACACCTTC. Its protein is CASSVGGQGYGYTF.

This sequence joins TRBV7-9 and TRBJ2-5; TRBD2 matches at 8 bases. The V gene's germline CDR1 is SEHNR and CDR2 FQNEAQ (reference sequence). CDR3 length: 17 amino acids. The trim removed 2 bases at V and 0 bases at J, leaving 8 bases unmatched. CDR3: CASSLSVSGRDQETQYF. CDR3 coding DNA: TGTGCCAGCAGCTTATCCGTCAGCGGGAGAGACCAAGAGACCCAGTACTTC. The full variable domain, with the rest looked up from reference TRBV7-9 and TRBJ2-5, is DTGVSQNPRHKITKRGQNVTFRCDPISEHNRLYWYRQTLGQGPEFLTYFQNEAQLEKSRLLSDRFSAERPKGSFSTLEIQRTEQGDSAMYLCASSLSVSGRDQETQYFGPGTRLLVL.

The DNA of the CDR3 is TGTGCCATCAGTGAGTCACAGACAGGACAACCGGGAGATACGCAGTATTTT. As protein: CAISESQTGQPGDTQYF. This sequence joins TRBV10-3 and TRBJ2-3; possibly TRBD1 for D (6 bases). Germline assignment: CDR1 ENHRY and CDR2 SYGVKD. V was pared by 0 bases and J by 5 bases, with 18 bases between. The CDR3 runs to 17 residues.

The chain couples TRBV6-5 to TRBJ2-7; 9 nucleotides match TRBD2. This CDR3 contains 14 residues. V shed 5 bases, J shed 4 bases, and the junction held 6 bases outside the gene matches. Germline CDR1 reads MNHEY; CDR2 reads SVGAGI. The CDR3 here is CASSGLARGYEQYF. The CDR3 DNA is TGTGCCAGCAGTGGACTAGCGAGGGGGTACGAGCAGTACTTC.

The genes are TRBV28 and TRBJ2-1; D call uncertain. The CDR3 loop spans 11 amino acids. Trimming stripped 5 bases from V and 4 bases from J, with 3 bases between. Germline V gene sequence: CDR1 MDHEN, CDR2 SYDVKM. The CDR3 sequence is CASSAYNEQFF. CDR3 DNA: TGTGCCAGCAGTGCGTACAATGAGCAGTTCTTC.

The chain carries TRBV5-4 and TRBJ2-2; D remains unclear. The CDR3 sequence is 13 residues long. Germline CDR1 and CDR2: SGHNT and YYREEE (reference sequence). V gave up 3 bases and J gave up 7 bases, with 10 bases separating them. DNA of the CDR3: TGTGCCAGCAGCTCCGGGTCGGACGGGGAGCTGTTTTTT. Amino acids: CASSSGSDGELFF.

V and J are TRBV7-9 and TRBJ2-1, with a possible D match to TRBD2 (5 bases). The CDR3 has 17 residues. In germline, CDR1 is SEHNR, CDR2 FQNEAQ (reference sequence). The ends were cut back, 1 base at V and 11 bases at J, with 24 bases in the middle. The CDR3 region has the DNA TGTGCCAGCAGCTTAGTTGGTGCGGGTTCAGCTCGGAGTAAGCAGTTCTTC. Translation: CASSLVGAGSARSKQFF.

The chain couples TRBV7-9 to TRBJ2-7; perhaps TRBD2 as D (5 bases). Deletions cut 1 base from V and 3 bases from J, with 13 bases between. There are 15 residues in the CDR3. Germline assignment: CDR1 SEHNR and CDR2 FQNEAQ (reference sequence). The CDR3 protein is CASSLVPAAHYEQYF. In nucleotides, the CDR3 is TGTGCCAGCAGCTTAGTCCCAGCGGCACACTACGAGCAGTACTTC. Full variable domain (rest looked up from reference TRBV7-9 and TRBJ2-7): DTGVSQNPRHKITKRGQNVTFRCDPISEHNRLYWYRQTLGQGPEFLTYFQNEAQLEKSRLLSDRFSAERPKGSFSTLEIQRTEQGDSAMYLCASSLVPAAHYEQYFGPGTRLTVT.

The chain combines TRBV11-2 with TRBJ2-7; 9 bases align to TRBD2. CDR3 length: 17 residues. Per germline, CDR1 SGHAT and CDR2 FQNNGV. V was pared by 1 base and J by 5 bases, with 12 bases of the junction left unmatched. The CDR3 region is CASSLVVESSGTHEQYF. CDR3 nucleotide sequence: TGTGCCAGCAGCTTAGTTGTGGAGTCTAGCGGGACCCACGAGCAGTACTTC.